The 27 T cell receptor beta chains below all came from one sample that was sequenced in a study of cytomegalovirus exposure and HLA in healthy donors. The PCR had 60 Vbeta and 13 Jbeta primers. Some clones are missing from TCRdb's copy, which holds only in-frame ones; the method was immunoSEQ multiplex PCR. The sample records 150,000 to 200,000 clones, about 72% being singletons. Source material: PBMCs. The receptors originated from a girl aged 5-17 years in good health and CMV-seronegative.

This clone was recorded a few times. The CDR3 nucleotides read TGTGCCAGCAGCTTCCCAGGTTTTCAAGAGACCCAGTACTTC. This codes for CASSFPGFQETQYF. This chain connects TRBV7-9 to TRBJ2-5; D is uncertain. From germline, CDR1 is SEHNR and CDR2 FQNEAQ (reference sequence). CDR3 length: 14 amino acids. Trimming left V 3 bases short and J 2 bases short, with 10 bases between.

This clone was observed a single time. The chain recombines TRBV5-8 with TRBJ1-1; 7 nucleotides line up with TRBD1. CDR1 and CDR2 from the germline V gene are SGHTS and YDEGEE. This CDR3 spans 14 amino acids. Trimming at V came to 4 bases and at J to 4 bases, leaving 7 bases not matched to a gene. CDR3 in amino acids: CASSPGQVGTEAFF. The CDR3 region has the DNA TGTGCCAGCAGCCCAGGACAGGTCGGCACTGAAGCTTTCTTT.

This clone showed up just a few times. The rearrangement uses TRBV5-4 and TRBJ2-7; TRBD2 is a possible D gene (7 bases). The germline V gene has CDR1 SGHNT and CDR2 YYREEE (reference sequence). V lost 1 base and J 3 bases, leaving 14 bases between the germline ends. The CDR3 totals 15 residues. CDR3 protein: CASSLRGGLNYEQYF. CDR3 coding DNA: TGTGCCAGCAGCTTGAGGGGGGGACTGAACTACGAGCAGTACTTC.

CDR3 bases: TGTGCCACCAGCAGAGTGGGCAGCAATCAGCCCCAGCATTTT. Translated: CATSRVGSNQPQHF. The V and J genes are TRBV15 and TRBJ1-5; D gene unclear. V was cut by 1 base and J by 1 base, with 5 bases left in between. Germline CDR1 is LNHNV and CDR2 is YYDKDF (reference sequence). CDR3 length: 14 amino acids. Full variable domain (missing parts from reference TRBV15 and TRBJ1-5): DAMVIQNPRYQVTQFGKPVTLSCSQTLNHNVMYWYQQKSSQAPKLLFHYYDKDFNNEADTPDNFQSRRPNTSFCFLDIRSPGLGDTAMYLCATSRVGSNQPQHFGDGTRLSIL.

The genes are TRBV11-2 and TRBJ1-1; D unclear. V lost 6 bases and J lost 0, with 8 bases in between. Germline lookup yields CDR1 SGHAT and CDR2 FQNNGV. The CDR3 runs to 13 residues. The CDR3 DNA reads TGTGCCAGCAGGATAGATATGAACACTGAAGCTTTCTTT. Amino acid sequence: CASRIDMNTEAFF. Supplemented by reference TRBV11-2 and TRBJ1-1, the full variable domain reads EAGVAQSPRYKIIEKRQSVAFWCNPISGHATLYWYQQILGQGPKLLIQFQNNGVVDDSQLPKDRFSAERLKGVDSTLKIQPAKLEDSAVYLCASRIDMNTEAFFGQGTRLTVV.

The chain links TRBV27 to TRBJ1-6, with no clear D. The V and J ends lost 8 bases and 9 bases respectively, with 14 bases between them. Per the germline V gene, CDR1 is MNHEY and CDR2 is SMNVEV (reference sequence). The CDR3 consists of 13 residues. The CDR3 DNA sequence: TGTGCCAGCGCAGCGGGGTTTGGTTCACCCCTCCACTTT. The encoded protein is CASAAGFGSPLHF.

The V call is TRBV19, the J call TRBJ1-2; possible D gene TRBD1, 5 bases. CDR3 length: 11 amino acids. Between the trimmed V and J ends, which lost 10 bases and 5 bases, there was a span of 11 bases. Germline V gene data show CDR1 as LNHDA and CDR2 as SQIVND (reference sequence). CDR3 region: CATMGGYGYTF. The CDR3 bases are TGTGCCACCATGGGGGGGTATGGCTACACCTTC.

The chain couples TRBV11-3 to TRBJ1-5; the D gene is possibly TRBD1 (6 bases). This CDR3 has 14 residues. V lost 5 bases to trimming and J lost 3 bases, with 11 bases between them. Germline V lookup: CDR1 SGHNT, CDR2 YENEEA. CDR3 bases: TGTGCCAGCAGCAAGACAGGAGTCAATCAGCCCCAGCATTTT. It translates to CASSKTGVNQPQHF.

The chain is built from TRBV5-5 and TRBJ1-2; D gene uncertain. Germline V gives CDR1 SGHKS, CDR2 YYEKEE (reference sequence). V lost 0 bases and J 5 bases, leaving 11 bases between the germline ends. The CDR3 is 14 residues long. The CDR3 nucleotides read TGTGCCAGCAGCTTGGAGCTGGGCCAATATGGCTACACCTTC. Translated: CASSLELGQYGYTF.

This chain connects TRBV6-5 to TRBJ2-1, with TRBD1 identical over 7 bases. CDR1 MNHEY and CDR2 SVGAGI come from the germline V gene. CDR3 length: 12 residues. V shed 7 bases, J shed 10 bases, and the junction held 7 bases outside the gene matches. CDR3 region: CASTSQGTEQFF. The CDR3, as DNA: TGTGCCAGCACCTCACAGGGGACAGAGCAGTTCTTC.

V usage is TRBV7-2 and J usage is TRBJ1-3; no reliable D call. Looked up from germline, CDR1 is SGHTA and CDR2 is FQGNSA. The CDR3 totals 14 residues. Between the trimmed V and J ends, which lost 1 base and 3 bases, there was a span of 7 bases. CDR3 nucleotides: TGTGCCAGCAGCTTAGGCAGATATGGAAACACCATATATTTT. Protein: CASSLGRYGNTIYF.

This sequence joins TRBV30 and TRBJ2-3; 11 bases fit TRBD2. Germline values: CDR1 GTSNPN, CDR2 SVGIG (reference sequence). This CDR3 contains 17 residues. Losses at the gene ends were 0 bases for V and 3 bases for J; bases not matched to a gene: 8. The CDR3 loop reads CAWSVFLAGGLTDTQYF. DNA for the CDR3: TGTGCCTGGAGTGTCTTCCTAGCGGGGGGCTTAACAGATACGCAGTATTTT.

The chain uses TRBV19 and TRBJ2-3, with a weak D call TRBD2 (6 bases). Per germline, CDR1 LNHDA and CDR2 SQIVND (reference sequence). Deletions cut 5 bases from V and 3 bases from J, with 15 bases between. This CDR3 is built from 15 residues. The CDR3 loop reads CASSVAVLITDTQYF. The CDR3 coding sequence is TGTGCCAGTAGTGTAGCGGTCTTGATAACAGATACGCAGTATTTT.

This chain uses TRBV7-3 with TRBJ2-1; TRBD2 aligns across 8 bases. Germline values: CDR1 SGHTA, CDR2 FQGTGA. With 10 bases clipped from V and 5 bases from J, the junction kept 16 bases outside the gene matches. The CDR3 spans 16 residues. The CDR3 region is CANAPASGGPDNEQFF. The DNA for the CDR3 is TGTGCCAACGCCCCTGCATCGGGGGGGCCGGACAATGAGCAGTTCTTC.

The chain recombines TRBV4-1 with TRBJ1-2; D unclear. This CDR3 spans 14 amino acids. V was clipped by 0 bases and J by 4 bases, with 9 bases between them. Germline CDR1 and CDR2: MGHRA and YSYEKL. The CDR3 reads CASSQDATVYGYTF. The CDR3 DNA reads as TGCGCCAGCAGCCAAGATGCAACAGTCTATGGCTACACCTTC.

The chain recombines TRBV30 with TRBJ2-7; D is unclear. Germline V gene sequence: CDR1 GTSNPN, CDR2 SVGIG (reference sequence). The germline V and J ends were trimmed by 0 bases and 3 bases, with 9 bases remaining between them. This CDR3 spans 13 amino acids. This chain's CDR3 is CAWSVWSGYEQYF. The CDR3 nucleotides are TGTGCCTGGAGTGTTTGGTCCGGCTACGAGCAGTACTTC.

This clone appeared a few times. This chain uses TRBV7-7 with TRBJ2-7; TRBD1 matches 10 bases. The CDR3 is 14 amino acids. The junction had 5 bases not matched to a gene; V was cut back by 3 bases and J by 6 bases. CDR1 is SSHAT, CDR2 FNYEAQ, per germline (reference sequence). This chain's CDR3 is CASSLGQGNVEQYF. In DNA form, the CDR3 reads TGTGCCAGCAGCTTGGGACAGGGGAATGTCGAGCAGTACTTC.

This clone was found once. The chain recombines TRBV14 with TRBJ1-2; D is undetermined. The CDR3 sequence is 15 residues long. V was shortened by 0 bases and J by 7 bases, with 15 bases between the two germline ends. Germline-derived CDR1 and CDR2 are SGHDN and FVKESK. The CDR3 loop is CASSQDRVEVPGYTF. CDR3 DNA sequence: TGTGCCAGCAGCCAAGATAGAGTAGAAGTACCTGGCTACACCTTC.

This rearrangement joins TRBV5-6 to TRBJ2-5; D is unclear. The CDR3 runs 12 residues. V was trimmed by 0 bases and J by 7 bases, leaving 7 bases between them. Looked up from germline, CDR1 is SGHDT and CDR2 is YYEEEE. The DNA of the CDR3 is TGTGCCAGCAGCTTGGGTCCGTGGACCCAGTACTTC. As protein: CASSLGPWTQYF. The full variable domain, in which reference TRBV5-6 and TRBJ2-5 provide the parts outside the CDR3, is DAGVTQSPTHLIKTRGQQVTLRCSPKSGHDTVSWYQQALGQGPQFIFQYYEEEERQRGNFPDRFSGHQFPNYSSELNVNALLLGDSALYLCASSLGPWTQYFGPGTRLLVL.

The chain links TRBV5-1 to TRBJ2-4; the match to TRBD1 covers 7 bases. V lost 2 bases to trimming and J lost 10 bases; unmatched junction nucleotides: 15. Germline V CDR1 and CDR2: SGHRS, YFSETQ. There are 16 residues in the CDR3. The CDR3 loop is CASSLTIVGQARIQYF. CDR3 DNA: TGCGCCAGCAGCTTAACCATAGTCGGACAGGCACGAATTCAGTACTTC.

The V gene is TRBV27, the J gene TRBJ1-1; D perhaps matches TRBD1 (6 bases). This CDR3 comprises 18 residues. The V gene lost 5 bases and the J gene lost 2 bases, with 24 bases spanning the gap. Germline lookup yields CDR1 MNHEY and CDR2 SMNVEV (reference sequence). CDR3 sequence reads: CASSTSPDYRDPNTEAFF. For the CDR3, the DNA is TGTGCCAGCAGTACCTCCCCAGATTACAGGGATCCTAACACTGAAGCTTTCTTT.

V is TRBV27 and J is TRBJ2-3, with 7 bases aligning to TRBD2. The CDR3 has 16 residues. CDR1 and CDR2 from the germline V gene are MNHEY and SMNVEV (reference sequence). J was trimmed by 2 bases and V by 2 bases; bases with no gene match: 7. CDR3 nucleotides: TGTGCCAGCAGTTTAAGGCGGGGGACCCTCACAGATACGCAGTATTTT. This gives the protein CASSLRRGTLTDTQYF.

This sequence joins TRBV13 and TRBJ1-3, with 7 bases identical to TRBD1. V trimming: 4 bases; J trimming: 5 bases; junction bases outside the gene matches: 17. This CDR3 comprises 18 residues. CDR1 is PRHDT and CDR2 is FYEKMQ in the germline V gene (reference sequence). The CDR3 protein is CASSSLGKIGQDRNTIYF. DNA for the CDR3: TGTGCCAGCAGCTCCCTAGGCAAAATCGGACAGGACCGAAACACCATATATTTT.

This sequence joins TRBV7-9 and TRBJ2-2; 8 bases agree with TRBD1. Per the germline V gene, CDR1 is SEHNR and CDR2 is FQNEAQ (reference sequence). The length of the CDR3 is 14 residues. Germline trimming cut 6 bases from V and 3 bases from J; bases unmatched to any gene: 3. The CDR3 protein is CASRQTGDTGELFF. CDR3 nucleotides: TGTGCCAGCAGACAGACAGGGGACACCGGGGAGCTGTTTTTT.

The chain employs TRBV28 and TRBJ2-3; 8 bases are a match to TRBD2. This CDR3 is 15 amino acids long. J lost 0 bases, V lost 4 bases, and 3 bases had no gene match. CDR1 and CDR2 (germline): MDHEN, SYDVKM. The CDR3 reads CASSSRGGSTDTQYF. The CDR3 DNA follows: TGTGCCAGCAGTTCGCGCGGGGGGAGCACAGATACGCAGTATTTT.

The CDR3: CASSPSFPSTDTQYF. In DNA form, the CDR3 reads TGTGCCAGCTCTCCCTCGTTCCCTAGCACAGATACGCAGTATTTT. The chain has TRBV18 and TRBJ2-3; D not resolved. The CDR3 runs 15 residues. The V and J ends lost 6 bases and 0 bases respectively, with 13 bases between them. Germline values: CDR1 KGHSH, CDR2 LQKENI.

This clone was picked up a small number of times. The chain links TRBV9 to TRBJ2-3; 9 nucleotides match TRBD1. With V trimmed by 2 bases and J by 2 bases, 6 bases remained unmatched. The CDR3 consists of 16 residues. Germline V CDR1 and CDR2: SGDLS, YYNGEE. The CDR3 is CASSVGQGLFTDTQYF. In DNA form, the CDR3 reads TGTGCCAGCAGCGTGGGACAGGGACTCTTCACAGATACGCAGTATTTT.